These 29 T cell receptor beta chains share one sample of origin, sequenced in a study of glioma-infiltrating T cells. TCR alpha and beta CDR3 regions were amplified from RNA using iRepertoire nested multiplex PCR. MiXCR, run by TCRdb on the multiplex PCR reads, gives a single entry per CDR3 protein. The sample consists of 300,000 to 400,000 distinct CDR3 sequences, 41% of them appearing once. The source material was glioma tissue, nonneoplastic brain tissue, or PBMCs (not recorded which). These TCRs come from a human donor with low-grade glioma or glioblastoma, undergoing nonglioma brain surgery, or in good health (not recorded which).

This clonotype was observed a single time. V usage is TRBV15 and J usage is TRBJ2-7; the match to TRBD2 covers 11 bases. Germline assignment: CDR1 LNHNV and CDR2 YYDKDF (reference sequence). The CDR3 runs to 15 residues. After removal of 4 bases from V and 0 bases from J, the junction contained 2 bases not matched to a gene. The CDR3 sequence: CATSKGLAASYEQYF. CDR3 bases: TGTGCCACCAGCAAGGGACTAGCGGCCTCCTACGAGCAGTACTTC.

The chain recombines TRBV28 with TRBJ2-1; D is possibly TRBD1 (6 bases). The length of the CDR3 is 14 residues. CDR1 and CDR2 from the germline V gene are MDHEN and SYDVKM. V lost 6 bases and J 10 bases, leaving 19 bases between the germline ends. CDR3 DNA: TGTGCCAGCAGCTCGGGACACCAAACCTACGAGCAGTTCTTC. Its protein product is CASSSGHQTYEQFF.

Worth noting for this clonotype: A junction end diverges from the germline sequence, so it may reflect a read error. This chain links TRBV4-2 with TRBJ2-5; TRBD2 aligns across 7 bases. Germline V CDR1 and CDR2: LGHNA, YNFKEQ. The CDR3 has 18 residues. CDR3 sequence reads: CASSQEIGLREPQETQHF. The CDR3 DNA reads as TGTGCCAGCAGCCAAGAGATCGGGCTGCGGGAGCCACAAGAGACCCAGCACTTC.

This clonotype was picked up a small number of times. V usage is TRBV20-1 and J usage is TRBJ1-1; D call uncertain. V gave up 6 bases and J gave up 4 bases, with 12 bases separating them. The CDR3 spans 12 residues. Germline CDR1 is DFQATT and CDR2 is SNEGSKA (reference sequence). Here the CDR3 reads CSAGFPSTEAFF. The CDR3 nucleotides read TGCAGTGCCGGGTTCCCAAGCACTGAAGCTTTCTTT.

The chain joins TRBV20-1 to TRBJ1-2; perhaps TRBD1 as D (6 bases). Germline CDR1 DFQATT, CDR2 SNEGSKA (reference sequence). V was trimmed by 0 bases and J by 3 bases, leaving 11 bases between them. The CDR3 totals 14 residues. CDR3 sequence reads: CSARDRNRDYGYTF. The CDR3 coding sequence is TGCAGTGCTAGAGATCGGAACAGGGACTATGGCTACACCTTC.

This chain connects TRBV27 to TRBJ1-3; a weak D match, TRBD1 (6 bases). Germline V gene data show CDR1 as MNHEY and CDR2 as SMNVEV (reference sequence). Trimming cost V 6 bases and J 1 base, with 16 bases left between them. The CDR3 runs 16 residues. For the CDR3, the DNA is TGTGCCAGCAGACCGAGGGGGGGCTATTCTGGAAACACCATATATTTT. As protein: CASRPRGGYSGNTIYF.

To note about this clonotype: An end of the junction differs from the germline gene, which may be a read error. This sequence joins TRBV6-9 and TRBJ2-1; TRBD1 is a possible D gene (5 bases). The CDR3 runs 15 residues. Germline CDR1 MNHGY, CDR2 SVAAGI. The CDR3 sequence is CAGSSFRASYNEQFF. In nucleotides, the CDR3 is TGTGCCGGCAGTTCTTTCAGGGCTTCCTACAATGAGCAGTTCTTC.

This clonotype was detected ten times or more. The gene calls are TRBV6-2 or TRBV6-3 and TRBJ2-1; a possible D gene is TRBD2 (6 bases). The CDR3 totals 14 residues. CDR1 is MNHEY and CDR2 is SVGEGT in the germline V gene. V lost 6 bases and J 1 base, leaving 10 bases between the germline ends. This chain's CDR3 is CASRFRGSYNEQFF. CDR3 DNA sequence: TGTGCCAGCAGATTTCGGGGGTCCTACAATGAGCAGTTCTTC.

This clonotype showed up just a few times. The chain has TRBV20-1 and TRBJ1-2; D possibly corresponds to TRBD1 (6 bases). This CDR3 has 16 residues. The V gene's germline CDR1 is DFQATT and CDR2 SNEGSKA (reference sequence). The V end lost 3 bases, the J end lost 0 bases, and 17 bases lay between the germline ends. CDR3: CSARGEGESSNYGYTF. The CDR3 region has the DNA TGCAGTGCTAGGGGCGAGGGGGAAAGTTCTAACTATGGCTACACCTTC.

This clonotype was seen many times. The V call is TRBV4-1, the J call TRBJ1-5; D not certain. Germline V gives CDR1 MGHRA, CDR2 YSYEKL. With 1 base removed from V and 4 bases from J, the gap between germline ends came to 11 bases. The CDR3 extends over 15 amino acids. CDR3 DNA: TGCGCCAGCAGCCAAGTGGTATCGAAAAATCAGCCCCAGCATTTT. Its protein is CASSQVVSKNQPQHF.

Only a few counts were recorded for this clonotype. This chain connects TRBV27 to TRBJ2-7; D call uncertain. CDR3 size: 17 residues. V was cut by 2 bases and J by 3 bases, with 20 bases left in between. Looked up from germline, CDR1 is MNHEY and CDR2 is SMNVEV (reference sequence). The CDR3 region is CASSLLPPSAPSYEQYF. CDR3 in DNA: TGTGCCAGCAGTTTACTCCCTCCTAGTGCCCCCAGCTACGAGCAGTACTTC.

Comments on this clonotype: Compared with germline, one end of the junction differs, possibly owing to a read error. The J gene is TRBJ1-5, the V gene TRBV4-3; TRBD1 aligns across 10 bases. This CDR3 region has 16 residues. From germline, CDR1 is LGHNA and CDR2 YSLEER. The CDR3 is CASSQRQGAGNQPQDF. The CDR3 nucleotides are TGCGCCAGCAGCCAGAGACAGGGGGCCGGCAATCAGCCCCAGGATTTT.

The V call is TRBV10-3, the J call TRBJ1-2, with TRBD1 matching 9 bases. This CDR3 spans 14 amino acids. Germline CDR1 is ENHRY and CDR2 is SYGVKD. Germline trimming cut 4 bases from V and 3 bases from J; bases unmatched to any gene: 3. The CDR3 region is CAISARTGDYGYTF. DNA for the CDR3: TGTGCCATCAGTGCAAGGACAGGGGACTATGGCTACACCTTC.

In the case of this clonotype: This may come from a read error, since a much larger clone is one base off. This is likely a read error, given that the CDR3 carries no conserved phenylalanine or tryptophan at its end. This rearrangement joins TRBV7-2 to TRBJ2-2, with no clear D. This CDR3 is 12 amino acids long. The V end was cut by 2 bases, the J end by 7 bases, with 5 bases between. Germline assignment: CDR1 SGHTA and CDR2 FQGNSA. The CDR3 is CASSLQIGELFL. The CDR3 DNA is TGTGCCAGCAGCTTACAGATCGGGGAGCTGTTTCTT.

The sample holds a few counts of this clonotype. The genes are TRBV20-1 and TRBJ2-7; no clear D. CDR1 is DFQATT and CDR2 is SNEGSKA in the germline V gene (reference sequence). The germline V and J ends were trimmed by 0 bases and 5 bases, with 14 bases remaining between them. This CDR3 is 14 amino acids long. The CDR3 region has the DNA TGCAGTGCTAGAGATTCCAGAAGGTTCCACGAGCAGTACTTC. Its translation is CSARDSRRFHEQYF.

This chain connects TRBV7-8 to TRBJ2-7; 9 bases are shared with TRBD1. From germline, CDR1 is SGHVS and CDR2 FQNEAQ. With 1 base clipped from V and 2 bases from J, the junction kept 12 bases outside the gene matches. The CDR3 spans 18 residues. CDR3 DNA: TGTGCCAGCAGCTTAGTGGACAGGGGTCCCCGTGAGACCTACGAGCAGTACTTC. It codes for CASSLVDRGPRETYEQYF.

In its sample, this clonotype was seen many times. J is TRBJ2-3 and V is TRBV7-3; the D is unclear. Trimming took 8 bases from V and 1 from J, leaving 10 bases between them. The CDR3 is made up of 13 amino acids. Germline-derived CDR1 and CDR2 are SGHTA and FQGTGA. CDR3 nucleotide sequence: TGTGCCAGCTCCACTGGAGGCACAGATACGCAGTATTTT. Its protein is CASSTGGTDTQYF.

This clonotype was observed a few times. The V gene is TRBV5-4, the J gene TRBJ2-5; no firm D call. This CDR3 spans 16 amino acids. CDR1 is SGHNT and CDR2 is YYREEE in the germline V gene (reference sequence). V lost 1 base and J 2 bases, leaving 15 bases between the germline ends. The DNA of the CDR3 is TGTGCCAGCAGCTTGCGAGTTCTGGGCCAGCAAGAGACCCAGTACTTC. Translated, it gives CASSLRVLGQQETQYF. Based on the CDR3 plus reference TRBV5-4 and TRBJ2-5, the full variable domain is ETGVTQSPTHLIKTRGQQVTLRCSSQSGHNTVSWYQQALGQGPQFIFQYYREEENGRGNFPPRFSGLQFPNYSSELNVNALELDDSALYLCASSLRVLGQQETQYFGPGTRLLVL.

Concerning this clonotype itself: Since a much larger clone is just one base distant, this may be a read error. The rearrangement links TRBV20-1 to TRBJ2-3, with 7 nucleotides matching TRBD2. Germline CDR1 is DFQATT and CDR2 is SNEGSKA (reference sequence). V trimming: 7 bases; J trimming: 6 bases; junction bases outside the gene matches: 10. The CDR3 extends over 13 amino acids. CDR3 protein: CSVRAGSADTQYF. The CDR3 DNA follows: TGCAGTGTCAGAGCGGGATCTGCGGATACGCAGTATTTT.

This chain links TRBV12-3 or TRBV12-4 with TRBJ2-7; tentatively, D is TRBD2 (6 bases). The CDR3 totals 12 residues. The germline V and J ends were trimmed by 7 bases and 6 bases, with 13 bases remaining between them. CDR3 nucleotide sequence: TGTGCCAGCACCCCTGGGGAGGCCGAGCAGTACTTC. Encoded protein: CASTPGEAEQYF.

The chain carries TRBV20-1 and TRBJ2-2, with D perhaps being TRBD1 or TRBD2 (5 bases each). The germline V and J ends were trimmed by 3 bases and 5 bases, with 19 bases remaining between them. CDR1 is DFQATT and CDR2 is SNEGSKA in the germline V gene (reference sequence). The length of the CDR3 is 16 residues. The CDR3 here is CSASQRGREETGELFF. CDR3 in DNA: TGCAGTGCTAGTCAGAGGGGCCGCGAAGAGACCGGGGAGCTGTTTTTT.

This clonotype has just a few counts. The chain recombines TRBV20-1 with TRBJ1-1; no clear D. The germline V and J ends were trimmed by 6 bases and 4 bases, with 15 bases remaining between them. The CDR3 length is 13 residues. Germline V gives CDR1 DFQATT, CDR2 SNEGSKA (reference sequence). DNA for the CDR3: TGCAGTGCCGCCAAAGCCGGGTCCACTGAAGCTTTCTTT. Encoded protein: CSAAKAGSTEAFF.

The rearrangement links TRBV20-1 to TRBJ2-7, with TRBD1 identical over 7 bases. The CDR3 length is 14 residues. The junction had 15 bases not matched to a gene; V was cut back by 6 bases and J by 7 bases. Germline V gives CDR1 DFQATT, CDR2 SNEGSKA (reference sequence). The CDR3 region has the DNA TGCAGTGCAAGTACCGACAGGGCGTCGTCTGAGCAGTACTTC. Encoded protein: CSASTDRASSEQYF.

This clonotype was detected many times. V is TRBV15 and J is TRBJ1-6, with unresolved D. V gave up 0 bases and J gave up 9 bases, with 6 bases separating them. Germline assignment: CDR1 LNHNV and CDR2 YYDKDF (reference sequence). This CDR3 region has 13 residues. The CDR3 DNA reads as TGTGCCACCAGCAGAGATTGGTCTTCACCCCTCCACTTT. It codes for CATSRDWSSPLHF.

At least ten counts were recorded for this clonotype. CDR3 in amino acids: CASSVDRGINEQFF. The CDR3 DNA reads as TGTGCCAGCAGTGTTGACAGGGGGATCAATGAGCAGTTCTTC. The chain combines TRBV28 with TRBJ2-1, with 9 nucleotides matching TRBD1. The junction had 5 bases not matched to a gene; V was cut back by 5 bases and J by 6 bases. CDR1 and CDR2 from the germline V gene are MDHEN and SYDVKM. The CDR3 covers 14 residues.

Of note for this clonotype: This may come from a read error, since a much larger clone is one base off. The chain is built from TRBV6-9 and TRBJ2-7; tentatively, D is TRBD1 or TRBD2 (5 bases each). This CDR3 has 14 amino acids. Trimming pared 4 bases from V and 10 bases from J, leaving 20 bases between. CDR1 is MNHGY and CDR2 is SVAAGI in the germline V gene. CDR3 DNA: TGTGCCAGCAGTTCGCTGACGGGGCAAGAGAGCCAGTACTTC. Translation gives CASSSLTGQESQYF.

J is TRBJ2-1 and V is TRBV28; 7 nucleotides match TRBD2. The V segment lost 7 bases and the J segment 4 bases; nucleotides outside the gene matches: 7. The germline V gene has CDR1 MDHEN and CDR2 SYDVKM. CDR3 length: 14 residues. DNA for the CDR3: TGTGCCAGCACTCCCCGGGACTATTACAATGAGCAGTTCTTC. It encodes CASTPRDYYNEQFF.

This clonotype was detected only a few times. The chain combines TRBV28 with TRBJ2-7; 11 positions agree with TRBD2. The CDR3 consists of 13 residues. The V gene end was trimmed by 5 bases and the J gene end by 6 bases; junction bases not matched to a gene: 3. Germline V gene data show CDR1 as MDHEN and CDR2 as SYDVKM. In DNA, the CDR3 is TGTGCCAGCAGTCTAGCGGGAGGACCCGAGCAGTACTTC. It specifies CASSLAGGPEQYF. The full variable domain, its missing parts supplied by reference TRBV28 and TRBJ2-7, is DVKVTQSSRYLVKRTGEKVFLECVQDMDHENMFWYRQDPGLGLRLIYFSYDVKMKEKGDIPEGYSVSREKKERFSLILESASTNQTSMYLCASSLAGGPEQYFGPGTRLTVT.

On this clonotype itself: A much more abundant neighbour one base away suggests this may be a read error. The conserved closing phenylalanine or tryptophan is absent in this CDR3, likely reflecting a read error. The gene calls are TRBV28 and TRBJ2-5; no clear D gene. Germline V gene sequence: CDR1 MDHEN, CDR2 SYDVKM. The CDR3 has 13 amino acids. The V and J ends lost 3 bases and 5 bases respectively, with 10 bases between them. The CDR3 DNA follows: TGTGCCAGCAGTTTTTCGAGGTGGGAGACCCAGTACTCC. Amino acid sequence: CASSFSRWETQYS.